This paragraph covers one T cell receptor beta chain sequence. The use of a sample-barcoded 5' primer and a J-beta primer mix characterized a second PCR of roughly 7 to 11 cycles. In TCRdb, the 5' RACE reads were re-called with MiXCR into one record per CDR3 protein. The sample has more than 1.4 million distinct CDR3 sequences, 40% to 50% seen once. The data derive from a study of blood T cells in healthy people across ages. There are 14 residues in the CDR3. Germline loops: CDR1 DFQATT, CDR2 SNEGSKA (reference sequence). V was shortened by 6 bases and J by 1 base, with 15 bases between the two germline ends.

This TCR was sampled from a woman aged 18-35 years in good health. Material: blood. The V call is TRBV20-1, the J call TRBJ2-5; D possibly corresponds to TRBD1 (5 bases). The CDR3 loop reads CSAPKGKLQETQYF. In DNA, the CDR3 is TGCAGTGCCCCGAAGGGGAAGCTCCAAGAGACCCAGTACTTC.